A selection of T cell receptor beta chains follows, all from one sample in a study of blood T cell repertoires in COVID-19. Repertoires were generated with immunoSEQ multiplex PCR, while TCRdb's copy carries only in-frame clones and drops some. The sample lists 230,000 or so clones; roughly 87% were seen once. The source material was peripheral blood. These receptors all come from a woman between 40 and 50 years old who had recovered from COVID-19. Both conserved end residues are part of each CDR3. Fields, in order: clone size, V gene, D gene, J gene, CDR3 protein, CDR3 DNA. A D gene is named only where the DNA matches it firmly. For some rows the clone size is stated as once, few or many, or as a class when expanded; others skip it.

clone size: .; V gene: TRBV6-5; D gene: .; J gene: TRBJ2-1; CDR3 protein: CASSYSGSGSYNEQFF; CDR3 DNA: TGTGCCAGCAGTTACTCGGGGAGCGGCTCCTACAATGAGCAGTTCTTC
clone size: .; V gene: TRBV7-2; D gene: TRBD2; J gene: TRBJ2-3; CDR3 protein: CASSLRAGGDTQYF; CDR3 DNA: TGTGCCAGCAGCTTAAGAGCGGGAGGAGATACGCAGTATTTT
clone size: .; V gene: TRBV9; D gene: .; J gene: TRBJ2-1; CDR3 protein: CASSASGEQFF; CDR3 DNA: TGTGCCAGCAGCGCTAGTGGTGAGCAGTTCTTC
clone size: .; V gene: TRBV5-1; D gene: TRBD2; J gene: TRBJ2-3; CDR3 protein: CASSPGRLANTDTQYF; CDR3 DNA: TGCGCCAGCAGCCCCGGCCGACTAGCAAACACAGATACGCAGTATTTT
clone size: .; V gene: TRBV3-1/TRBV3-2; D gene: TRBD1; J gene: TRBJ2-2; CDR3 protein: CASSQGQGGYGTGELFF; CDR3 DNA: TGTGCCAGCAGCCAAGGACAGGGTGGTTATGGCACCGGGGAGCTGTTTTTT
clone size: once; V gene: TRBV13; D gene: .; J gene: TRBJ2-2; CDR3 protein: CASSQAGVNTGELFF; CDR3 DNA: TGTGCCAGCAGCCAGGCAGGGGTCAACACCGGGGAGCTGTTTTTT
clone size: .; V gene: TRBV11-2; D gene: TRBD2; J gene: TRBJ2-3; CDR3 protein: CASSLTSGGRGTDTQYF; CDR3 DNA: TGTGCCAGCAGCTTAACTAGCGGGGGGAGGGGCACAGATACGCAGTATTTT
clone size: .; V gene: TRBV28; D gene: TRBD1; J gene: TRBJ2-7; CDR3 protein: CASSLGPGQTTYEQYF; CDR3 DNA: TGTGCCAGCAGTTTAGGTCCGGGACAGACTACCTACGAGCAGTACTTC
clone size: .; V gene: TRBV4-1; D gene: .; J gene: TRBJ2-7; CDR3 protein: CASSPHTSGEQYF; CDR3 DNA: TGCGCCAGCAGCCCTCATACGTCGGGCGAGCAGTACTTC
clone size: .; V gene: TRBV6-2/TRBV6-3; D gene: .; J gene: TRBJ2-7; CDR3 protein: CASSYQGREQYF; CDR3 DNA: TGTGCCAGCAGTTACCAGGGTCGCGAGCAGTACTTC
clone size: .; V gene: TRBV10-3; D gene: TRBD1; J gene: TRBJ2-2; CDR3 protein: CAIAGTGGSGELFF; CDR3 DNA: TGTGCCATCGCAGGGACAGGGGGCTCCGGGGAGCTGTTTTTT
clone size: .; V gene: TRBV7-2; D gene: TRBD1; J gene: TRBJ1-3; CDR3 protein: CASSLDRGEGNTIYF; CDR3 DNA: TGTGCCAGCAGCTTAGACAGGGGAGAAGGAAACACCATATATTTT
clone size: .; V gene: TRBV19; D gene: TRBD1; J gene: TRBJ2-1; CDR3 protein: CASSIGDRGRNEQFF; CDR3 DNA: TGTGCCAGTAGTATAGGGGACAGGGGGCGAAATGAGCAGTTCTTC
clone size: .; V gene: TRBV19; D gene: TRBD1; J gene: TRBJ1-2; CDR3 protein: CASSSLGQGYGGYTF; CDR3 DNA: TGTGCCAGTAGTTCGTTGGGACAGGGGTATGGTGGCTACACCTTC
clone size: .; V gene: TRBV7-9; D gene: .; J gene: TRBJ1-2; CDR3 protein: CASSLGSANYYGYTF; CDR3 DNA: TGTGCCAGCAGCTTGGGCTCCGCCAACTACTATGGCTACACCTTC
clone size: .; V gene: TRBV4-3; D gene: TRBD1; J gene: TRBJ2-5; CDR3 protein: CASSQVDRAKTQYF; CDR3 DNA: TGCGCCAGCAGCCAAGTAGACAGGGCTAAGACCCAGTACTTC
clone size: .; V gene: TRBV3-1/TRBV3-2; D gene: .; J gene: TRBJ2-2; CDR3 protein: CASSQVRLGGTGELFF; CDR3 DNA: TGTGCCAGCAGCCAAGTACGATTAGGCGGCACCGGGGAGCTGTTTTTT
clone size: .; V gene: TRBV15; D gene: .; J gene: TRBJ2-5; CDR3 protein: CATSRETVGTQYF; CDR3 DNA: TGTGCCACCAGCAGAGAAACAGTTGGGACCCAGTACTTC
clone size: .; V gene: TRBV12-5; D gene: TRBD1; J gene: TRBJ1-6; CDR3 protein: CASGSDRGRSPLHF; CDR3 DNA: TGTGCTAGTGGTTCCGACAGGGGTCGGTCACCCCTCCACTTT
clone size: .; V gene: TRBV6-5; D gene: .; J gene: TRBJ2-5; CDR3 protein: CASSYEGRETQYF; CDR3 DNA: TGTGCCAGCAGTTACGAGGGCCGGGAGACCCAGTACTTC
clone size: once; V gene: TRBV30; D gene: TRBD1; J gene: TRBJ2-7; CDR3 protein: CAWRLKADRGSYEQYF; CDR3 DNA: TGTGCCTGGAGGTTAAAGGCCGACAGGGGGTCCTACGAGCAGTACTTC
clone size: .; V gene: TRBV4-1; D gene: TRBD2; J gene: TRBJ2-1; CDR3 protein: CASSQGTGGYNEQFF; CDR3 DNA: TGCGCCAGCAGCCAAGGGACGGGAGGGTACAATGAGCAGTTCTTC
clone size: .; V gene: TRBV5-4; D gene: .; J gene: TRBJ1-2; CDR3 protein: CASSLDSVTYGYTF; CDR3 DNA: TGTGCCAGCAGCTTGGATTCAGTAACCTATGGCTACACCTTC
clone size: .; V gene: TRBV28; D gene: .; J gene: TRBJ2-2; CDR3 protein: CASSSRVLAGELFF; CDR3 DNA: TGTGCCAGCAGTTCCCGAGTTCTGGCCGGGGAGCTGTTTTTT
clone size: .; V gene: TRBV28; D gene: .; J gene: TRBJ1-6; CDR3 protein: CALQGTYNSPLHF; CDR3 DNA: TGTGCCTTACAGGGAACCTATAATTCACCCCTCCACTTT
clone size: .; V gene: TRBV6-5; D gene: .; J gene: TRBJ2-3; CDR3 protein: CASTRAGADTQYF; CDR3 DNA: TGTGCCAGCACCAGGGCAGGTGCAGATACGCAGTATTTT